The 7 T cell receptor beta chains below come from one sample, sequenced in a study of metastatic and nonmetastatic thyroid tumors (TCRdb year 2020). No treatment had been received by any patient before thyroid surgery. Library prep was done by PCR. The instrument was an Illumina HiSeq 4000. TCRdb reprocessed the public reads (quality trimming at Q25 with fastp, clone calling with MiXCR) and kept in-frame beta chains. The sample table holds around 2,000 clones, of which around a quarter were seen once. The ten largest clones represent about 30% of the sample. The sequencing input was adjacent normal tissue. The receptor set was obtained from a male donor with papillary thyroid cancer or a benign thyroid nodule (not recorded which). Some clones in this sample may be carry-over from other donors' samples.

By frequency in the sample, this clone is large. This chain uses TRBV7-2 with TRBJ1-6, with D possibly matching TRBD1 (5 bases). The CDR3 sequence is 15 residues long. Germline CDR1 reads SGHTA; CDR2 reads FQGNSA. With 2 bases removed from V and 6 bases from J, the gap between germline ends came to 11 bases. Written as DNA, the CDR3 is TGTGCCAGCAGCTTACGGGGGATTGGTAATTCACCCCTCCACTTT. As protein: CASSLRGIGNSPLHF.

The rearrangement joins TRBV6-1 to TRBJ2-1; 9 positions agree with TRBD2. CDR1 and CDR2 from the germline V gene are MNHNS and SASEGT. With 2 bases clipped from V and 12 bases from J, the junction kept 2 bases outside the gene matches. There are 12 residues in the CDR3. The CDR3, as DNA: TGTGCCAGCAGTGAACGGACTAGCGCGCAGTTCTTC. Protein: CASSERTSAQFF.

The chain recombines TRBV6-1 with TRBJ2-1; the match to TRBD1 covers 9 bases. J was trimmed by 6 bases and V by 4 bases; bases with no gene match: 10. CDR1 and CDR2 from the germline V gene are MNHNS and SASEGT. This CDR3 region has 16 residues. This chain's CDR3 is CASSVWTGVRSNEQFF. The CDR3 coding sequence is TGTGCCAGCAGTGTCTGGACAGGGGTTAGAAGCAATGAGCAGTTCTTC.

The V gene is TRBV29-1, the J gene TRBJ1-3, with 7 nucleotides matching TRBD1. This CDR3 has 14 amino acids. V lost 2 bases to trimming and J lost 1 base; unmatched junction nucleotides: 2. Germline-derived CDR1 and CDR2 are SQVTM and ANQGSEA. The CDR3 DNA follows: TGCAGCGTTGAACTGACAGGGTCTGGAAACACCATATATTTT. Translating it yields CSVELTGSGNTIYF.

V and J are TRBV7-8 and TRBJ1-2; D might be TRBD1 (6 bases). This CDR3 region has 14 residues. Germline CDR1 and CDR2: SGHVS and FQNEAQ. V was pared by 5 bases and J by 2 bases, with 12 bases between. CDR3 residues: CASSANRENYGYTF. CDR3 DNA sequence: TGTGCCAGCAGCGCGAACAGGGAGAACTATGGCTACACCTTC. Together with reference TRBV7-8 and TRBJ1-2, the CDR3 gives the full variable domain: GAGVSQSPRYKVAKRGQDVALRCDPISGHVSLFWYQQALGQGPEFLTYFQNEAQLDKSGLPSDRFFAERPEGSVSTLKIQRTQQEDSAVYLCASSANRENYGYTFGSGTRLTVV.

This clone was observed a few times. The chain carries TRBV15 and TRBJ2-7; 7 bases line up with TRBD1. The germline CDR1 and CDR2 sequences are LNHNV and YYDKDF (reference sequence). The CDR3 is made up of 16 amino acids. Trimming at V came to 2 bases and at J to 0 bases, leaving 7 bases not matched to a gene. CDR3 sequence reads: CATSRSGQVVSYEQYF. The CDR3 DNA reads TGTGCCACCAGCAGATCCGGACAGGTCGTCTCCTACGAGCAGTACTTC.

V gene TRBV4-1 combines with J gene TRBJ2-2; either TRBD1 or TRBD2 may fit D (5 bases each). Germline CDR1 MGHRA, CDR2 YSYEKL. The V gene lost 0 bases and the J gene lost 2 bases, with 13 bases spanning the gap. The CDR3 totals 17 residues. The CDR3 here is CASSQEPRGVNTGELFF. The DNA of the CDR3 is TGCGCCAGCAGCCAAGAGCCCCGAGGGGTTAACACCGGGGAGCTGTTTTTT.